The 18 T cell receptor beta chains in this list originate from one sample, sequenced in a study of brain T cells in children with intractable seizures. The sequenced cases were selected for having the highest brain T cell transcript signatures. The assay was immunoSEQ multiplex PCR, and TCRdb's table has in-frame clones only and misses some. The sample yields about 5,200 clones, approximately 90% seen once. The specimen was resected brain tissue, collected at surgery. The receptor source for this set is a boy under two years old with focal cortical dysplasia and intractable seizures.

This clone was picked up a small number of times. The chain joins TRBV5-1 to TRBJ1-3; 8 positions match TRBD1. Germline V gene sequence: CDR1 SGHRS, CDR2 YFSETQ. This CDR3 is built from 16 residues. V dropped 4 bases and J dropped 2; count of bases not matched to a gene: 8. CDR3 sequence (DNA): TGCGCCAGCAGCCATGGACAGGGCCCTACTGGAAACACCATATATTTT. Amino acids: CASSHGQGPTGNTIYF.

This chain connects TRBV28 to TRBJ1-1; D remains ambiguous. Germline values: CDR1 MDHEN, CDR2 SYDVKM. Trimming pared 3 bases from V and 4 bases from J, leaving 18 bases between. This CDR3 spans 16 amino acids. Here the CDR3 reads CASSFFRFFRGTEAFF. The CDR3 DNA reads TGTGCCAGCAGTTTCTTCAGGTTTTTTCGGGGCACTGAAGCTTTCTTT.

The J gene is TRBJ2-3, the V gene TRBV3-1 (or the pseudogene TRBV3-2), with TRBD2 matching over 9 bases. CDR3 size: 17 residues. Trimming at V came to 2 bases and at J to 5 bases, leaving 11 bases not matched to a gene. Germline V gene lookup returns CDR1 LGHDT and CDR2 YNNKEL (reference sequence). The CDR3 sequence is CASSQQVAGAGGDTQYF. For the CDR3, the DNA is TGTGCCAGCAGCCAACAAGTAGCGGGGGCCGGGGGAGATACGCAGTATTTT.

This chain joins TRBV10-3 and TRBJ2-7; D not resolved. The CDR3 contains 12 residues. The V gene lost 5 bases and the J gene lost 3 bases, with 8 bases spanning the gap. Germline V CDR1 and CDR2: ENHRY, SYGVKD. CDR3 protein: CAISPRGYEQYF. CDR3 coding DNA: TGTGCCATCAGTCCGCGCGGCTACGAGCAGTACTTC.

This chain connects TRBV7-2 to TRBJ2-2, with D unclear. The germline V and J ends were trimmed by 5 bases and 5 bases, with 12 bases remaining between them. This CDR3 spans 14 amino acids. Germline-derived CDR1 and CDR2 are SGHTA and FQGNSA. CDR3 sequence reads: CASSLPLPTGELFF. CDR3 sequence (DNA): TGTGCCAGCAGCCTCCCTCTGCCGACCGGGGAGCTGTTTTTT.

In nucleotides, the CDR3 is TGTGCCAGCGGCAGGGGCTCTTACTATGGCTACACCTTC. Translation: CASGRGSYYGYTF. The rearrangement joins TRBV2 to TRBJ1-2; D may be TRBD1 (6 bases). The germline V gene encodes CDR1 SNHLY and CDR2 FYNNEI. The CDR3 is made up of 13 amino acids. The germline V and J ends were trimmed by 8 bases and 3 bases, with 13 bases remaining between them.

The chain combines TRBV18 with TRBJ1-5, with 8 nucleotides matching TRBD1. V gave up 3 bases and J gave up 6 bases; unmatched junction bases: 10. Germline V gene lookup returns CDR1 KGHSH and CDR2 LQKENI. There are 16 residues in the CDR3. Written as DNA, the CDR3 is TGTGCCAGCTCACCGATAGCGACAGGGGCGGGTCAGCCCCAGCATTTT. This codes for CASSPIATGAGQPQHF. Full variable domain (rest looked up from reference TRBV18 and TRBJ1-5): NAGVMQNPRHLVRRRGQEARLRCSPMKGHSHVYWYRQLPEEGLKFMVYLQKENIIDESGMPKERFSAEFPKEGPSILRIQQVVRGDSAAYFCASSPIATGAGQPQHFGDGTRLSIL.

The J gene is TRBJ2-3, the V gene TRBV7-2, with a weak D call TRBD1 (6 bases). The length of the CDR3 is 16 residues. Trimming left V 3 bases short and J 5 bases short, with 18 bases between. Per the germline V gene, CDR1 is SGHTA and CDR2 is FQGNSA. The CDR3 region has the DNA TGTGCCAGCAGCTTTTTACCCGACAGGCGGGTAGATACGCAGTATTTT. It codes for CASSFLPDRRVDTQYF.

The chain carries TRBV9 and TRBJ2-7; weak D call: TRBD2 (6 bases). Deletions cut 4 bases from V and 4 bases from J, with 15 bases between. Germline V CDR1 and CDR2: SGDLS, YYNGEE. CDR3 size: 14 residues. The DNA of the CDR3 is TGTGCCAGCAGCCAGTGGGGGGACTCATACGAGCAGTACTTC. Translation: CASSQWGDSYEQYF. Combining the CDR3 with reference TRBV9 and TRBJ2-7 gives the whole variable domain DSGVTQTPKHLITATGQRVTLRCSPRSGDLSVYWYQQSLDQGLQFLIQYYNGEERAKGNILERFSAQQFPDLHSELNLSSLELGDSALYFCASSQWGDSYEQYFGPGTRLTVT.

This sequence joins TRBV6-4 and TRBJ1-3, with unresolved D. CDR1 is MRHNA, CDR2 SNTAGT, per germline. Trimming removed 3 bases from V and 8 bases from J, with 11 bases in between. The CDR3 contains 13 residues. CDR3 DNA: TGTGCCAGCAGTGAAAACGCCGGAGACACCATATATTTT. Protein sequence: CASSENAGDTIYF.

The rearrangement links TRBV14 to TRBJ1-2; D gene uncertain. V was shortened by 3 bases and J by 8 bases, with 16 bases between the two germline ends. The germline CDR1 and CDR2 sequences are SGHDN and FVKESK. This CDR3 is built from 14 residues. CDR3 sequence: CASSHVDIGRGYTF. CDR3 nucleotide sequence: TGTGCCAGCAGCCATGTCGACATTGGTCGAGGCTACACCTTC.

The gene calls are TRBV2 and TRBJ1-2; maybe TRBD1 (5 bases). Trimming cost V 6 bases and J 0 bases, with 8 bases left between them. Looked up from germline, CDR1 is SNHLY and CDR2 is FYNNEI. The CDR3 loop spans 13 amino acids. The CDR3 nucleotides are TGTGCCAGCAGGGGGCTTACTAACTATGGCTACACCTTC. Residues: CASRGLTNYGYTF.

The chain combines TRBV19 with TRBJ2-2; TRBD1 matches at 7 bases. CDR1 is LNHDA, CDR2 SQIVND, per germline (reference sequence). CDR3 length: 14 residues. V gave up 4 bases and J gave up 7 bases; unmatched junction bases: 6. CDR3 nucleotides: TGTGCCAGTAGTAGACGACAGGGCGGCGGGGAGCTGTTTTTT. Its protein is CASSRRQGGGELFF.

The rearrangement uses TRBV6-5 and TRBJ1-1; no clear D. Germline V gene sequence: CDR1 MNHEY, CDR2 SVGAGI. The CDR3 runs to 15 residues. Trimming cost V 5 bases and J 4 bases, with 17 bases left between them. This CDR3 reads CASSTQWREITEAFF. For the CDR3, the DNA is TGTGCCAGCAGTACCCAGTGGAGGGAAATCACTGAAGCTTTCTTT.

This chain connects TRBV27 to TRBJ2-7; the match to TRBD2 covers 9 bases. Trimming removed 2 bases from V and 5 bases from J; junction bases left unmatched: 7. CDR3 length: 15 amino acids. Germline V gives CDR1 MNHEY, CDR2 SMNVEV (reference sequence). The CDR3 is CASSLPLAGIDEQYF. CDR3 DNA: TGTGCCAGCAGTTTACCTCTAGCGGGAATAGACGAGCAGTACTTC.

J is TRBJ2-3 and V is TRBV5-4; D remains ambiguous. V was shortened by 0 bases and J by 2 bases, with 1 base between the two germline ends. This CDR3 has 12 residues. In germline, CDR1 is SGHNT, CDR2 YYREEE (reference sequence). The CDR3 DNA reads TGTGCCAGCAGCTTGGACACAGATACGCAGTATTTT. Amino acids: CASSLDTDTQYF.

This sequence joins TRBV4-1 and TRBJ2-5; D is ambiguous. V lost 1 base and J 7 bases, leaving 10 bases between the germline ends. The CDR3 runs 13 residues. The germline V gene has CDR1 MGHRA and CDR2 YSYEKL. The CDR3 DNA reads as TGCGCCAGCAGCCAAGGGGTGATGTCGACCCAGTACTTC. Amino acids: CASSQGVMSTQYF.

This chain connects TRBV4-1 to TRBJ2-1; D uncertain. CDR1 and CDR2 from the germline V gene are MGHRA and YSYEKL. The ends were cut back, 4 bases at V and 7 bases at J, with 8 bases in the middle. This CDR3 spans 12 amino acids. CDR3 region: CASSRAANEQFF. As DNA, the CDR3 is TGCGCCAGCAGCCGGGCAGCTAATGAGCAGTTCTTC.